Each of the 9 T cell receptor beta chains below was sequenced from the same sample in a study of blood T cell repertoires in COVID-19. Using immunoSEQ multiplex PCR, the repertoire was profiled, and TCRdb retains in-frame clones only, with some absent. The repertoire holds about 400,000 clones, with 87% as singletons. Sequencing used PBMCs or T cells enriched from blood (not recorded which). The receptors originated from a woman in her twenties or thirties who had recovered from COVID-19.

This sequence joins TRBV2 and TRBJ1-2; D not resolved. The length of the CDR3 is 12 residues. The V end lost 4 bases, the J end lost 8 bases, and 11 bases lay between the germline ends. The germline V gene encodes CDR1 SNHLY and CDR2 FYNNEI. The CDR3 DNA follows: TGTGCCAGCAGTGTTGGACTTCCCGGCTACACCTTC. It yields the protein CASSVGLPGYTF.

V and J are TRBV11-2 and TRBJ2-7; D is uncertain. The CDR3 length is 14 residues. The V and J ends lost 1 base and 4 bases respectively, with 11 bases between them. CDR1 and CDR2 (germline): SGHAT, FQNNGV. CDR3 bases: TGTGCCAGCAGCTTAGGTTATGGTAGTTACGAGCAGTACTTC. Translated: CASSLGYGSYEQYF.

The chain recombines TRBV4-1 with TRBJ2-3; D is possibly TRBD2 (5 bases). The germline V gene encodes CDR1 MGHRA and CDR2 YSYEKL. With 0 bases removed from V and 1 base from J, the gap between germline ends came to 11 bases. This CDR3 is 16 amino acids long. CDR3 in DNA: TGCGCCAGCAGCCAAGATAGGCAAGCGGGCACAGATACGCAGTATTTT. It codes for CASSQDRQAGTDTQYF.

This rearrangement joins TRBV4-1 to TRBJ1-1; no clear D. The germline V gene encodes CDR1 MGHRA and CDR2 YSYEKL. Trimming shortened V by 1 base and J by 1 base, and 10 bases separated the two germline ends. The CDR3 is 15 amino acids. CDR3 sequence reads: CASSQASGGNTEAFF. Here the CDR3 DNA reads TGCGCCAGCAGCCAAGCTTCCGGAGGGAACACTGAAGCTTTCTTT.

The V call is TRBV6-5, the J call TRBJ2-1; 7 bases agree with TRBD2. The CDR3 has 13 amino acids. Germline V CDR1 and CDR2: MNHEY, SVGAGI. V trimming: 0 bases; J trimming: 7 bases; junction bases outside the gene matches: 0. As DNA, the CDR3 is TGTGCCAGCAGTTACTCGCGGGGGAATGAGCAGTTCTTC. This sequence encodes CASSYSRGNEQFF.

The table lists this clone with a count of one. The chain carries TRBV19 and TRBJ2-7; TRBD2 aligns across 9 bases. This CDR3 has 16 residues. With 5 bases clipped from V and 2 bases from J, the junction kept 10 bases outside the gene matches. Per germline, CDR1 LNHDA and CDR2 SQIVND (reference sequence). The DNA of the CDR3 is TGTGCCAGTAGTTCCCGCGGGACTAGCCTACCCTACGAGCAGTACTTC. This gives the protein CASSSRGTSLPYEQYF.

This chain links TRBV6-6 with TRBJ2-4, with 13 bases matching TRBD2. Germline V gene lookup returns CDR1 MNHNY and CDR2 SVGAGI (reference sequence). With 5 bases clipped from V and 10 bases from J, the junction kept 11 bases outside the gene matches. This CDR3 spans 16 amino acids. The CDR3 nucleotides are TGTGCCAGCAGTCGAGGACTAGCGGGGGTTCCTGGGATTCAGTACTTC. It is translated as CASSRGLAGVPGIQYF.

The chain couples TRBV12-3 or TRBV12-4 to TRBJ1-1, with D perhaps TRBD1 (5 bases). The V and J ends lost 8 bases and 7 bases respectively, with 11 bases between them. The CDR3 extends over 11 amino acids. CDR3 region: CASQGLSEAFF. The DNA of the CDR3 is TGTGCCAGCCAGGGTCTAAGTGAAGCTTTCTTT.

This clone was found a few times. V gene TRBV5-6 combines with J gene TRBJ1-1, with 8 bases lining up with TRBD1. The CDR3 runs 15 residues. Germline V gene data show CDR1 as SGHDT and CDR2 as YYEEEE. V trimming: 4 bases; J trimming: 5 bases; junction bases outside the gene matches: 10. The chain's CDR3 is CASSLPNRGRTEAFF. The CDR3 nucleotides read TGTGCCAGCAGCCTCCCGAACAGGGGGAGGACTGAAGCTTTCTTT.